The 15 T cell receptor beta chains below were found in one sample sequenced in a study of vaccination effects on CD4 cells after COVID-19. Their target antigens are unknown. Before sequencing took place, the ViraFEST assay used viral peptide pools to expand antigen-specific CD4+ T cells. Investigators separated out CD4+ T cells once 10 days of culture had passed. This person caught SARS-CoV-2 sometime from March to December 2020, and PCR testing confirmed the infection. Clones were sequenced by immunoSEQ multiplex PCR, and TCRdb holds only the in-frame ones, with some missing. This table holds roughly 57,000 clones, 76% found once. Sequencing used CD4+ T cells from PBMCs cultured with HIV peptides, obtained before COVID-19 vaccination. Specified subset: HIV-1 Nef peptide pool negative control/reference culture. These TCRs come from a human donor who had a prior SARS-CoV-2 infection.

CDR3 coding DNA: TGTGCCAGCAGCGTATTATCCAGGGGCACTGAAGCTTTCTTT. Its translation: CASSVLSRGTEAFF. V and J are TRBV9 and TRBJ1-1, with D possibly TRBD1 on 6 matching bases. The CDR3 consists of 14 residues. Germline assignment: CDR1 SGDLS and CDR2 YYNGEE. V lost 1 base to trimming and J lost 4 bases, with 11 bases between them.

This clone was detected a few times. V gene TRBV5-1 combines with J gene TRBJ2-3; TRBD1 matches at 8 bases. Germline V gene sequence: CDR1 SGHRS, CDR2 YFSETQ. This CDR3 has 16 residues. Losses at the gene ends were 0 bases for V and 1 base for J; bases not matched to a gene: 4. CDR3 in DNA: TGCGCCAGCAGCTTGGCTTCGGGACAGGGCACAGATACGCAGTATTTT. Translation gives CASSLASGQGTDTQYF.

This rearrangement joins TRBV28 to TRBJ1-5; D gene ambiguous. Germline-derived CDR1 and CDR2 are MDHEN and SYDVKM. The germline V and J ends were trimmed by 6 bases and 0 bases, with 15 bases remaining between them. The CDR3 extends over 16 amino acids. The DNA for the CDR3 is TGTGCCAGCAGCCCAAGAGACTTTTATAGCAATCAGCCCCAGCATTTT. It encodes CASSPRDFYSNQPQHF.

The rearrangement links TRBV19 to TRBJ2-6, with TRBD2 matching 7 bases. The CDR3 is 16 residues long. The germline gives CDR1 LNHDA, CDR2 SQIVND (reference sequence). After removal of 7 bases from V and 0 bases from J, the junction contained 6 bases not matched to a gene. CDR3 sequence reads: CASTGRGPSGANVLTF. CDR3 nucleotide sequence: TGTGCCAGTACGGGGAGGGGTCCCTCTGGGGCCAACGTCCTGACTTTC.

The CDR3 loop reads CASSSLAGAQQETQYF. CDR3 coding DNA: TGTGCCAGTAGTTCCTTAGCGGGGGCACAACAAGAGACCCAGTACTTC. This chain links TRBV19 with TRBJ2-5, with TRBD2 identical over 9 bases. Germline V gene data show CDR1 as LNHDA and CDR2 as SQIVND (reference sequence). The CDR3 has 16 residues. Trimming removed 5 bases from V and 2 bases from J; junction bases left unmatched: 9.

The chain links TRBV7-8 to TRBJ1-1; the D is unclear. Trimming removed 5 bases at V and 5 bases at J, with 9 bases between. Germline values: CDR1 SGHVS, CDR2 FQNEAQ. This CDR3 comprises 12 residues. CDR3 nucleotide sequence: TGTGCCAGCAGCGTCGACCGAACTGAAGCTTTCTTT. This gives the protein CASSVDRTEAFF.

The chain recombines TRBV6-1 with TRBJ1-2, with a tentative D call TRBD1 (5 bases). CDR3 length equals 14 residues. Germline lookup yields CDR1 MNHNS and CDR2 SASEGT. V was clipped by 1 base and J by 3 bases, with 9 bases between them. CDR3: CASSEGQSYYGYTF. CDR3 in DNA: TGTGCCAGCAGTGAAGGACAGAGTTACTATGGCTACACCTTC.

This rearrangement joins TRBV9 to TRBJ2-3; 12 nucleotides align to TRBD2. The CDR3 has 17 amino acids. The germline V gene encodes CDR1 SGDLS and CDR2 YYNGEE. Losses at the gene ends were 3 bases for V and 1 base for J; bases not matched to a gene: 6. The CDR3: CASSAMTSGGGTDTQYF. CDR3 DNA: TGTGCCAGCAGCGCTATGACTAGCGGGGGTGGCACAGATACGCAGTATTTT.

This chain joins TRBV11-2 and TRBJ2-3, with 9 bases that match TRBD2. Per the germline V gene, CDR1 is SGHAT and CDR2 is FQNNGV. There are 15 residues in the CDR3. J lost 4 bases, V lost 2 bases, and 4 bases had no gene match. The CDR3 coding sequence is TGTGCCAGCAGCTTAATAGCGGGAGTGGCAGATACGCAGTATTTT. Protein product: CASSLIAGVADTQYF.

The V call is TRBV11-2, the J call TRBJ1-2; D not certain. Germline assignment: CDR1 SGHAT and CDR2 FQNNGV. V dropped 1 base and J dropped 2 bases, with 5 bases sitting between them. The CDR3 consists of 13 residues. CDR3 amino acids: CASSLVLNYGYTF. CDR3 DNA sequence: TGTGCCAGCAGCTTAGTCCTGAACTATGGCTACACCTTC.

CDR3: CASSPRDLRWENTEAFF. In DNA form, the CDR3 reads TGTGCCAGCAGCCCGCGGGACCTAAGATGGGAGAACACTGAAGCTTTCTTT. The V gene is TRBV7-8, the J gene TRBJ1-1, with a possible D match to TRBD1 (5 bases). The CDR3 spans 17 residues. CDR1 is SGHVS, CDR2 FQNEAQ, per germline. Trimming pared 5 bases from V and 1 base from J, leaving 20 bases between.

This chain uses TRBV6-1 with TRBJ2-5; 7 bases match TRBD2. This CDR3 is 15 amino acids long. Unmatched junction bases numbered 8, after V lost 3 bases and J lost 4 bases. In germline, CDR1 is MNHNS, CDR2 SASEGT. DNA of the CDR3: TGTGCCAGCAGTGATTGGGGGGGATCCCTAGAGACCCAGTACTTC. As protein: CASSDWGGSLETQYF.

This chain uses TRBV10-2 with TRBJ2-3, with 11 positions matching TRBD2. With 5 bases clipped from V and 5 bases from J, the junction kept 9 bases outside the gene matches. The germline V gene has CDR1 WSHSY and CDR2 SAAADI. This CDR3 has 16 amino acids. In DNA, the CDR3 is TGCGCCAGCAGTACATCGACTAGCGGGATTCAAGATACGCAGTATTTT. It is translated as CASSTSTSGIQDTQYF.

This chain links TRBV18 with TRBJ2-7, with D unresolved. Trimming shortened V by 3 bases and J by 1 base, and 13 bases separated the two germline ends. Germline V gene sequence: CDR1 KGHSH, CDR2 LQKENI. CDR3 length equals 15 residues. The CDR3: CASSPSWGWSYEQYF. The CDR3 coding sequence is TGTGCCAGCTCACCCTCCTGGGGTTGGTCCTACGAGCAGTACTTC.

The chain carries TRBV6-5 and TRBJ2-2; 9 nucleotides align to TRBD2. Germline V gene lookup returns CDR1 MNHEY and CDR2 SVGAGI. Unmatched junction bases numbered 3, after V lost 2 bases and J lost 2 bases. The CDR3 contains 16 residues. The CDR3 DNA is TGTGCCAGCAGTTACAGAGCGGGGGGTAACACCGGGGAGCTGTTTTTT. Translating it yields CASSYRAGGNTGELFF.